These 11 T cell receptor beta chains came from one sample sequenced in a study of cytomegalovirus exposure and HLA in healthy donors. The PCR employed 60 Vbeta primers together with 13 Jbeta primers. Assay: immunoSEQ multiplex PCR; the TCRdb copy retains only in-frame clones and omits some. The data contain around 110,000 clones, roughly 80% of them singletons. Sequencing input: PBMCs. These receptor sequences come from a man aged 40-50 years in good health and CMV-seronegative.

CDR3 bases: TGTGCCAGCAGCTTAGCGACTAGCGGCCGCACAGATACGCAGTATTTT. Amino acids: CASSLATSGRTDTQYF. This rearrangement joins TRBV7-2 to TRBJ2-3; TRBD2 matches 9 bases. V shed 0 bases and J 1 base; nucleotides not matched to a gene: 2. There are 16 residues in the CDR3. Germline-derived CDR1 and CDR2 are SGHTA and FQGNSA.

Only a few counts were recorded for this clone. This sequence joins TRBV27 and TRBJ1-1; 9 nucleotides line up with TRBD1. The length of the CDR3 is 13 residues. V shed 5 bases, J shed 8 bases, and the junction held 6 bases outside the gene matches. Germline V gene data show CDR1 as MNHEY and CDR2 as SMNVEV (reference sequence). This chain's CDR3 is CASSIGTGREAFF. In nucleotides, the CDR3 is TGTGCCAGCAGTATCGGGACAGGGAGGGAAGCTTTCTTT.

The gene calls are TRBV4-1 and TRBJ1-2, with D possibly matching TRBD1 (5 bases). The germline V and J ends were trimmed by 0 bases and 9 bases, with 20 bases remaining between them. In germline, CDR1 is MGHRA, CDR2 YSYEKL. This CDR3 spans 16 amino acids. The CDR3: CASSQDSGGGALSYTF. For the CDR3, the DNA is TGCGCCAGCAGCCAAGACTCTGGTGGAGGGGCTTTAAGCTACACCTTC.

This clone was recorded once. The chain has TRBV5-8 and TRBJ2-5, with D perhaps matching TRBD2 (6 bases). V was clipped by 2 bases and J by 4 bases, with 18 bases between them. Germline V lookup: CDR1 SGHTS, CDR2 YDEGEE. The CDR3 runs 16 residues. CDR3 nucleotide sequence: TGTGCCAGCAGCTTCGGTGGGGGGAGCGTGGGAGAGACCCAGTACTTC. It is translated as CASSFGGGSVGETQYF.

This clone was seen only a few times. The rearrangement links TRBV5-6 to TRBJ2-7; the D gene is possibly TRBD1 (6 bases). Germline V gene sequence: CDR1 SGHDT, CDR2 YYEEEE. V was clipped by 4 bases and J by 5 bases, with 16 bases between them. The CDR3 is 14 amino acids. CDR3 nucleotide sequence: TGTGCCAGCAGCGCGTCGGGGACACTCGACGAGCAGTACTTC. Its translation is CASSASGTLDEQYF.

The rearrangement links TRBV9 to TRBJ2-5, with 12 bases that match TRBD2. Germline CDR1 and CDR2: SGDLS and YYNGEE. The CDR3 spans 17 residues. The ends lost 3 bases at V and 1 base at J; junction bases unmatched: 7. CDR3 coding DNA: TGTGCCAGCAGCGGCAACACGGGACTAGCGGGCCAAGAGACCCAGTACTTC. The encoded protein is CASSGNTGLAGQETQYF.

The rearrangement uses TRBV5-1 and TRBJ1-1, with TRBD1 identical over 7 bases. V gave up 5 bases and J gave up 1 base; unmatched junction bases: 5. CDR3 length: 14 residues. The germline V gene encodes CDR1 SGHRS and CDR2 YFSETQ. The CDR3 DNA reads as TGCGCCAGCAGTCCGGGACAGCGGAACACTGAAGCTTTCTTT. Residues: CASSPGQRNTEAFF.

This clone was seen just once. The rearrangement links TRBV27 to TRBJ2-5, with TRBD2 identical over 14 bases. V was clipped by 4 bases and J by 5 bases; unmatched bases: 15. The CDR3 consists of 19 residues. CDR1 is MNHEY, CDR2 SMNVEV, per germline (reference sequence). CDR3 bases: TGTGCCAGCAGTTCCAGGACTAGCGGGGGGAGCACGGTAGGGGAGACCCAGTACTTC. This translates into CASSSRTSGGSTVGETQYF.

The rearrangement joins TRBV6-4 to TRBJ1-5, with 8 bases matching TRBD1. Germline loops: CDR1 MRHNA, CDR2 SNTAGT. This CDR3 contains 16 residues. V shed 4 bases and J 0 bases; nucleotides not matched to a gene: 5. CDR3 protein: CASSGQGAYSNQPQHF. Here the CDR3 DNA reads TGTGCCAGCAGTGGGCAGGGGGCGTATAGCAATCAGCCCCAGCATTTT.

The chain carries TRBV14 and TRBJ2-5; D ambiguous. There are 13 residues in the CDR3. Germline CDR1 SGHDN, CDR2 FVKESK. V lost 1 base and J lost 6, with 9 bases in between. In nucleotides, the CDR3 is TGTGCCAGCAGCCAAGTCGCGGCGAAGACCCAGTACTTC. This sequence encodes CASSQVAAKTQYF.

The V call is TRBV27, the J call TRBJ1-1, with 10 bases matching TRBD1. V shed 3 bases and J 4 bases; nucleotides not matched to a gene: 5. The CDR3 is made up of 15 amino acids. Germline loops: CDR1 MNHEY, CDR2 SMNVEV (reference sequence). This chain's CDR3 is CASSFFGTGATEAFF. In DNA form, the CDR3 reads TGTGCCAGCAGTTTTTTCGGGACAGGGGCCACTGAAGCTTTCTTT.